The 7 T cell receptor beta chains given below trace back to one sample, sequenced in a study of cytomegalovirus exposure and HLA in healthy donors. The table came from immunoSEQ multiplex PCR; TCRdb's copy has only in-frame clones and leaves some out. The sample has about 180,000 clones; 86% are singletons. Sequenced sample: PBMCs. The receptor source for this set is a man between 18 and 35 years old in good health and CMV-seropositive.

The chain joins TRBV21-1 to TRBJ2-7; the table gives TRBD2 as D, unverified against the DNA. TRBV21-1 is listed as a pseudogene. The CDR3 totals 21 residues. For the CDR3, the DNA is TGTGCCAGCAGCAAAGAGCAAATAGCGGGAGGGCATTCCGGGCTCTCCTACGAGCAGTACTTC. Translation gives CASSKEQIAGGHSGLSYEQYF.

The CDR3 here is CASSLGQGGNEQFF. The CDR3 nucleotides are TGCGCCAGCAGCTTGGGACAGGGGGGAAATGAGCAGTTCTTC. V and J are TRBV5-1 and TRBJ2-1; TRBD1 matches 9 bases. V lost 0 bases and J lost 7; bases outside the gene matches: 2. Germline values: CDR1 SGHRS, CDR2 YFSETQ. This CDR3 contains 14 residues.

V is TRBV2 and J is TRBJ2-5; 7 bases map to TRBD2. Trimming removed 6 bases from V and 4 bases from J; junction bases left unmatched: 2. The CDR3 spans 12 residues. CDR1 and CDR2 from the germline V gene are SNHLY and FYNNEI. The CDR3 loop reads CASRGGGETQYF. CDR3 nucleotide sequence: TGTGCCAGCAGGGGCGGGGGAGAGACCCAGTACTTC.

The V and J genes are TRBV30 and TRBJ2-6, with 7 bases identical to TRBD1. From germline, CDR1 is GTSNPN and CDR2 SVGIG (reference sequence). V dropped 0 bases and J dropped 0; count of bases not matched to a gene: 5. The CDR3 is made up of 17 amino acids. CDR3 sequence reads: CAWSVQGLRSGANVLTF. The DNA for the CDR3 is TGTGCCTGGAGTGTACAGGGGCTCCGCTCTGGGGCCAACGTCCTGACTTTC.

The chain couples TRBV19 to TRBJ2-7; TRBD1 might be the D (5 bases). Per germline, CDR1 LNHDA and CDR2 SQIVND (reference sequence). CDR3 size: 13 residues. Between the trimmed V and J ends, which lost 2 bases and 7 bases, there was a span of 12 bases. The chain's CDR3 is CASSIYAGREQYF. The CDR3 DNA is TGTGCCAGTAGTATATATGCAGGGCGAGAGCAGTACTTC.

The rearrangement joins TRBV25-1 to TRBJ1-2; TRBD1 matches at 10 bases. From germline, CDR1 is MGHDK and CDR2 SYGVNS. This CDR3 is 13 amino acids long. V lost 9 bases and J lost 9; bases outside the gene matches: 10. CDR3 loop: CASNVGDRGRYTF. The CDR3 DNA follows: TGTGCCAGTAACGTCGGGGACAGGGGACGCTACACCTTC.

The genes are TRBV7-2 and TRBJ2-5, with TRBD2 matching over 12 bases. From germline, CDR1 is SGHTA and CDR2 FQGNSA. V shed 4 bases, J shed 5 bases, and the junction held 5 bases outside the gene matches. This CDR3 region has 15 residues. CDR3 coding DNA: TGTGCCAGCAGCTCGAGACTAGCGGGAGTCGAGACCCAGTACTTC. Its translation: CASSSRLAGVETQYF.